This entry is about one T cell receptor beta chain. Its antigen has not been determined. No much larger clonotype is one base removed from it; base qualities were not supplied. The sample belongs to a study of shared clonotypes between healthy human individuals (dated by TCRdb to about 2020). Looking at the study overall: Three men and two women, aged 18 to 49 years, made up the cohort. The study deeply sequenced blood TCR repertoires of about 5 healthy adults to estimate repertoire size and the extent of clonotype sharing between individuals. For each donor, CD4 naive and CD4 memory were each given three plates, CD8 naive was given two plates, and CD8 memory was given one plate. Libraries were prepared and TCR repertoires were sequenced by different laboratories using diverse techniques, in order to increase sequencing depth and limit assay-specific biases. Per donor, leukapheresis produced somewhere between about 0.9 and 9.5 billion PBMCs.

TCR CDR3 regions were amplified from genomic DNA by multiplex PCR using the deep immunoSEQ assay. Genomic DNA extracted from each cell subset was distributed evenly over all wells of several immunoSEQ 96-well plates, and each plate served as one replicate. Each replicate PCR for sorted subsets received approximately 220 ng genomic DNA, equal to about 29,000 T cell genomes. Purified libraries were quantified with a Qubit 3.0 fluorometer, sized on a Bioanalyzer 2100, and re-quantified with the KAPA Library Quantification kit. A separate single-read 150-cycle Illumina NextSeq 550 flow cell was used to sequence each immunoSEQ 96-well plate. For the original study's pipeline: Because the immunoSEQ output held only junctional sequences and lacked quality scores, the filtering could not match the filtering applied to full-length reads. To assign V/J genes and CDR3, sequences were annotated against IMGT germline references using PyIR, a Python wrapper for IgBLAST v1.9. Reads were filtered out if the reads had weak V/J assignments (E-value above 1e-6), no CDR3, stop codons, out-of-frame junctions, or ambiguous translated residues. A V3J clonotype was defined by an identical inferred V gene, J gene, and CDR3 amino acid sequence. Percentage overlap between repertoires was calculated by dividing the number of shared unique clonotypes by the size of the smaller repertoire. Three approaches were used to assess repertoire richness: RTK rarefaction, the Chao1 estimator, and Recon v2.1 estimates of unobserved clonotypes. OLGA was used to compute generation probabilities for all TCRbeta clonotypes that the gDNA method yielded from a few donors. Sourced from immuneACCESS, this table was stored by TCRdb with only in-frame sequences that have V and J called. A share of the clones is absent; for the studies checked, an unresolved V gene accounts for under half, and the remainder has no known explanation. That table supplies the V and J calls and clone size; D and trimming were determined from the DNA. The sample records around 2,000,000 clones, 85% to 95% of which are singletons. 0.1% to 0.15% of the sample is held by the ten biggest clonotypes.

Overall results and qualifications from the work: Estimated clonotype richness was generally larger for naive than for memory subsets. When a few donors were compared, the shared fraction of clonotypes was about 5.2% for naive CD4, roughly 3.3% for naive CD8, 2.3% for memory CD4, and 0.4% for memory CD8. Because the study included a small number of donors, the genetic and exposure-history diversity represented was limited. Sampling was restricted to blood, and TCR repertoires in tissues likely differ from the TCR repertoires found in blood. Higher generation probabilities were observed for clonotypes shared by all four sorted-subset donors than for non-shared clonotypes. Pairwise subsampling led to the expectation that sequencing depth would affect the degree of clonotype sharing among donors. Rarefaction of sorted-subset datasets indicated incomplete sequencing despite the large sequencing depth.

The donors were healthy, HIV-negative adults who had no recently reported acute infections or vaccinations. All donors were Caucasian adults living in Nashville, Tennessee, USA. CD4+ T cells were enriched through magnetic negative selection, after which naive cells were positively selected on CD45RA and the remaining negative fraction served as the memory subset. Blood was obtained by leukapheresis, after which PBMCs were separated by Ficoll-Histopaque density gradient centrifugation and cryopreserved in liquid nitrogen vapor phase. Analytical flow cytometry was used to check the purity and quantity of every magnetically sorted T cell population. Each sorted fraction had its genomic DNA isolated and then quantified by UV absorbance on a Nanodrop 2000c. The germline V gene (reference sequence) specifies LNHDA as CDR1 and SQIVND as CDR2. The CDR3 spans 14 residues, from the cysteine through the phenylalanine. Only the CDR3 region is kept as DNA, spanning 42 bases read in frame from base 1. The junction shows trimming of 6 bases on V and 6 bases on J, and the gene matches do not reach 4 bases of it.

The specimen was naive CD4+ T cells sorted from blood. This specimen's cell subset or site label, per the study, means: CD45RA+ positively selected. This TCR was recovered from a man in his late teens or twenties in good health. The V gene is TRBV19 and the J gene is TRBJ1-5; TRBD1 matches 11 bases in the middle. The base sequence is TGTGCCAGTAGGGCCGGGACAGGGGGTCAGCCCCAGCATTTT. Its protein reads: CASRAGTGGQPQHF.